The following is a T cell receptor beta chain sequence with its context. This clone's antigen is unknown. No much larger clone is present one base from it, and per-base qualities are unavailable. Using the deep immunoSEQ assay, TCR CDR3 regions were amplified from genomic DNA by multiplex PCR. Extracted genomic DNA from each cell subset was distributed evenly across all wells of several immunoSEQ 96-well plates, and each plate was treated as a replicate. For sorted subsets, each replicate PCR was loaded with around 200 ng genomic DNA, equivalent to 25,000 to 35,000 T cell genomes. The purified libraries were quantified using a Qubit 3.0 fluorometer, sized with a Bioanalyzer 2100, and then quantified again using the KAPA Library Quantification kit. Every immunoSEQ 96-well plate was sequenced on a dedicated single-read 150-cycle Illumina NextSeq 550 flow cell. As for how the authors treated the data: Because the immunoSEQ output held only junctional sequences and lacked quality scores, the filtering could not match the filtering applied to full-length reads. Sequences were annotated with PyIR, a Python wrapper for IgBLAST v1.9, using IMGT germline references to assign V/J genes and CDR3. Reads were removed for weak V/J assignments (E-value above 1e-6), missing CDR3, stop codons, out-of-frame junctions, or ambiguous translated residues. V3J clonotypes were defined by identical inferred V gene, J gene, and CDR3 amino acid sequence. To compute the percentage overlap between repertoires, the number of shared unique clonotypes was divided by the size of the smaller repertoire. RTK rarefaction, the Chao1 estimator, and Recon v2.1 estimates of unobserved clonotypes were used to assess repertoire richness. Generation probabilities for all TCRbeta clonotypes obtained by the gDNA method from a few donors were computed using OLGA. What TCRdb holds here is the immuneACCESS table cut down to in-frame rearrangements. Part of the clones is not present; checked against another copy, under half of the missing clones reflect an unresolved V gene, and the others are unexplained. V, J and clone size derive from that table, while D and trimming were established from the DNA sequence. Within this sample are a few million clones, with 93% of them counted one time only. The top ten clonotypes cover approximately 1.6% of the sample.

This record comes from a study of shared clonotypes between healthy human individuals (dated by TCRdb to between 2020 and 2021). At the level of the whole study: Two women and three men aged 18 to 49 years were included in the cohort. For each donor, three plates each were used for CD4 naive and CD4 memory, two plates were used for CD8 naive, and one plate was used for CD8 memory. Blood TCR repertoires of about five healthy adults were deeply sequenced to estimate repertoire size and the extent of clonotype sharing between individuals. To increase sequencing depth and limit assay-specific biases, TCR repertoire library preparation and sequencing were carried out by different laboratories using diverse techniques. Each donor's leukapheresis produced roughly between roughly 0.85 and 9.5 billion PBMCs.

The CDR3 spans 13 residues, from the cysteine through the phenylalanine. Only CDR3 DNA remains: 39 bases, in frame from the first base. At the junction V is shortened by 2 bases and J by 6 bases, with 9 bases in between. Reading the germline V gene gives CDR1 SNHLY and CDR2 FYNNEI. CD8 naive samples were CD45RO-negative cells positively selected for CCR7, giving a CD45RA+CCR7+ population that excluded TemRA cells. The donors were healthy, HIV-negative adults with no recently reported acute infections or vaccinations. Every donor was a Caucasian adult living in Nashville, Tennessee, USA. After blood collection by leukapheresis, PBMCs were isolated using Ficoll-Histopaque density gradient centrifugation and then cryopreserved in the vapor phase of liquid nitrogen. Analytical flow cytometry was used to check the purity and quantity of each magnetically sorted T cell population. From each sorted fraction, genomic DNA was isolated and quantified by UV absorbance on a Nanodrop 2000c.

What the work shows at the level of the full study, not this receptor alone: Incomplete sequencing was indicated by rarefaction of sorted-subset datasets, despite the large sequencing depth. Larger estimated clonotype richness was generally found for naive subsets than for memory subsets. The small number of donors limited the genetic and exposure-history diversity represented. When several donors were compared, the shared fraction of clonotypes was about 5% for naive CD4, 3% to 4% for naive CD8, more than 2% for memory CD4, and 0.3% to 0.5% for memory CD8. Only blood was sampled, and tissue TCR repertoires likely differ from those in blood. Based on pairwise subsampling, the degree of clonotype sharing among donors was expected to be affected by sequencing depth. Higher generation probabilities were observed for clonotypes shared by all four sorted-subset donors than for non-shared clonotypes.

The sequencing sample was made of naive CD8+ T cells from PBMCs. According to the study, the label for this sample's cell subset or site signals: CD45RA+CCR7+. The TCR comes from a man between 18 and 35 years old in good health. Some clones in this sample may be carry-over from other donors' samples. The rearranged chain carries TRBV2 and TRBJ2-3; no D segment can be confidently identified. The DNA sequence reads TGTGCCAGCAGTGAAATTGTTGGCGATACGCAGTATTTT. This gives the protein CASSEIVGDTQYF.